What follows are 32 T cell receptor beta chains derived from one specimen sequenced in a study of cytomegalovirus exposure and HLA in healthy donors. PCR primers comprised 60 Vbeta and 13 Jbeta primers. Produced via immunoSEQ multiplex PCR; TCRdb's table is partial and in-frame only. This sample has about 200,000 clones, with 75% to 85% found just once. The sequenced material came from PBMCs. The receptors shown here come from a woman in her twenties or thirties in good health and CMV-seropositive.

The V gene is TRBV28, the J gene TRBJ1-5; maybe TRBD1 (6 bases). The CDR3 loop spans 20 amino acids. Trimming stripped 4 bases from V and 5 bases from J, with 30 bases between. Germline CDR1 is MDHEN and CDR2 is SYDVKM. In nucleotides, the CDR3 is TGTGCCAGCAGTTCCCTCCGGGTCACCCAGGGGATTTTTATTGATCAGCCCCAGCATTTT. Protein: CASSSLRVTQGIFIDQPQHF.

The chain employs TRBV5-1 and TRBJ1-6, with TRBD1 matching over 7 bases. CDR1 SGHRS and CDR2 YFSETQ come from the germline V gene. J lost 3 bases, V lost 4 bases, and 1 base had no gene match. The CDR3 is 14 residues long. CDR3 amino acids: CASSNRGYNSPLHF. In DNA, the CDR3 is TGCGCCAGCAGCAACAGGGGCTATAATTCACCCCTCCACTTT.

This clone was recorded only once. This chain joins TRBV6-1 and TRBJ2-4; perhaps TRBD1 as D (5 bases). CDR3 length: 17 residues. V lost 0 bases and J lost 2, with 14 bases in between. CDR1 is MNHNS and CDR2 is SASEGT in the germline V gene. CDR3 in amino acids: CASSEALGSGPKNIQYF. The DNA for the CDR3 is TGTGCCAGCAGTGAAGCGCTGGGTTCAGGGCCCAAAAACATTCAGTACTTC.

This clone came up once. The chain uses TRBV14 and TRBJ1-1; D not certain. Germline loops: CDR1 SGHDN, CDR2 FVKESK. CDR3 length equals 13 residues. Trimming took off 4 bases at V and 2 bases at J, with 8 bases between the two ends. The CDR3 loop reads CASSLNRNTEAFF. In DNA form, the CDR3 reads TGTGCCAGCAGCCTGAACAGAAACACTGAAGCTTTCTTT.

The chain combines TRBV9 with TRBJ2-2; D is unresolved. The germline V gene has CDR1 SGDLS and CDR2 YYNGEE. V dropped 6 bases and J dropped 6 bases, with 12 bases sitting between them. The CDR3 length is 13 residues. The CDR3 coding sequence is TGTGCCAGCACTCGATCTAGTGCCGGGGAGCTGTTTTTT. It translates to CASTRSSAGELFF. Drawing the rest from reference TRBV9 and TRBJ2-2, the complete variable domain is DSGVTQTPKHLITATGQRVTLRCSPRSGDLSVYWYQQSLDQGLQFLIQYYNGEERAKGNILERFSAQQFPDLHSELNLSSLELGDSALYFCASTRSSAGELFFGEGSRLTVL.

The rearrangement joins TRBV2 to TRBJ1-5; 8 bases match TRBD1. The germline V gene encodes CDR1 SNHLY and CDR2 FYNNEI. The CDR3 sequence is 15 residues long. With 8 bases clipped from V and 0 bases from J, the junction kept 6 bases outside the gene matches. CDR3 in DNA: TGTGCCAGCCGGGACAGGCGCTATAGCAATCAGCCCCAGCATTTT. Translated, it gives CASRDRRYSNQPQHF.

The chain carries TRBV25-1 and TRBJ1-1, with 10 positions matching TRBD1. Germline V gene sequence: CDR1 MGHDK, CDR2 SYGVNS. This CDR3 has 15 amino acids. The junction had 7 bases not matched to a gene; V was cut back by 5 bases and J by 4 bases. The CDR3 sequence: CASSSRTGGITEAFF. CDR3 nucleotide sequence: TGTGCCAGCAGTTCCCGGACAGGGGGAATCACTGAAGCTTTCTTT.

The chain couples TRBV9 to TRBJ1-5, with D unresolved. Trimming took 0 bases from V and 7 from J, leaving 11 bases between them. This CDR3 has 14 residues. CDR1 and CDR2 from the germline V gene are SGDLS and YYNGEE. The CDR3 DNA follows: TGTGCCAGCAGCGTAGGGGGAGGGAGGCAGCCCCAGCATTTT. Its translation is CASSVGGGRQPQHF.

In its sample, this clone was seen a few times. The chain has TRBV5-6 and TRBJ2-1; 7 positions agree with TRBD1. Germline V lookup: CDR1 SGHDT, CDR2 YYEEEE. CDR3 length: 11 amino acids. The V segment lost 2 bases and the J segment 13 bases; nucleotides outside the gene matches: 3. Here the CDR3 DNA reads TGTGCCAGCAGCTTACAGGGGCCCCAGTTCTTC. Translated: CASSLQGPQFF.

The gene calls are TRBV7-6 and TRBJ2-2; no firm D call. Germline CDR1 and CDR2: SGHVS and FNYEAQ. V was trimmed by 0 bases and J by 5 bases, leaving 7 bases between them. The CDR3 runs 14 residues. CDR3 sequence reads: CASSLAVGTGELFF. CDR3 DNA sequence: TGTGCCAGCAGCTTAGCGGTCGGTACCGGGGAGCTGTTTTTT.

V usage is TRBV7-3 and J usage is TRBJ2-1, with a weak D call TRBD2 (6 bases). This CDR3 is built from 16 residues. CDR1 is SGHTA and CDR2 is FQGTGA in the germline V gene. The V and J ends lost 2 bases and 4 bases respectively, with 15 bases between them. As DNA, the CDR3 is TGTGCCAGCAGCTTATTTGTGGGAGGTCCTTACAATGAGCAGTTCTTC. Amino acid sequence: CASSLFVGGPYNEQFF.

The chain joins TRBV27 to TRBJ2-7; the D gene is possibly TRBD2 (7 bases). Trimming left V 2 bases short and J 4 bases short, with 12 bases between. CDR1 and CDR2 from the germline V gene are MNHEY and SMNVEV (reference sequence). The CDR3 length is 14 residues. The CDR3 loop is CASSLEGGRYEQYF. CDR3 coding DNA: TGTGCCAGCAGTTTAGAGGGGGGGAGGTACGAGCAGTACTTC.

Notes on this clone: This CDR3 is also generated by other DNA sequences in the sample. CDR3: CASSLPRGTGELFF. The DNA for the CDR3 is TGCGCCAGCAGCTTGCCCAGGGGTACCGGGGAGCTGTTTTTT. The rearrangement uses TRBV5-1 and TRBJ2-2; weak D call: TRBD1 (6 bases). Between the trimmed V and J ends, which lost 1 base and 5 bases, there was a span of 9 bases. Germline V gene lookup returns CDR1 SGHRS and CDR2 YFSETQ. This CDR3 has 14 residues.

In regard to this clone: This sample includes further DNA sequences coding for the same CDR3. V usage is TRBV5-1 and J usage is TRBJ1-1, with D possibly TRBD1 on 5 matching bases. The CDR3 is 13 amino acids. Per germline, CDR1 SGHRS and CDR2 YFSETQ. Between the trimmed V and J ends, which lost 4 bases and 1 base, there was a span of 8 bases. CDR3 loop: CASSTGANTEAFF. DNA for the CDR3: TGCGCCAGCAGCACAGGAGCGAACACTGAAGCTTTCTTT.

The CDR3 nucleotides are TGTGCCAGCAGTTACTCGGGACAGCCCAATGAAAAACTGTTTTTT. Its translation: CASSYSGQPNEKLFF. V usage is TRBV6-6 and J usage is TRBJ1-4; TRBD1 agrees at 7 bases. V was pared by 0 bases and J by 5 bases, with 3 bases of the junction left unmatched. This CDR3 is built from 15 residues. Per germline, CDR1 MNHNY and CDR2 SVGAGI (reference sequence).

The chain carries TRBV4-2 and TRBJ2-3; D unclear. Trimming pared 0 bases from V and 2 bases from J, leaving 9 bases between. The V gene's germline CDR1 is LGHNA and CDR2 YNFKEQ. The CDR3 has 15 residues. DNA for the CDR3: TGTGCCAGCAGCCAAGATTACCACATCACAGATACGCAGTATTTT. As protein: CASSQDYHITDTQYF.

Note on this clone: At one end, the junction sequence differs from germline, possibly due to a read error. The V call is TRBV27, the J call TRBJ2-6, with 7 bases matching TRBD1. This CDR3 region has 15 residues. The germline CDR1 and CDR2 sequences are MNHEY and SMNVEV (reference sequence). The CDR3 coding sequence is TGTGCCGGCAGTACACAGGGGCATGGGGCCAACGTCCTGACTTTC. Amino acids: CAGSTQGHGANVLTF.

The rearrangement uses TRBV6-5 and TRBJ1-6; perhaps TRBD1 as D (6 bases). Germline V gene lookup returns CDR1 MNHEY and CDR2 SVGAGI. V was shortened by 8 bases and J by 6 bases, with 14 bases between the two germline ends. This CDR3 has 14 amino acids. DNA of the CDR3: TGTGCCAGCGGGAGACAGGATATTAATTCACCCCTCCACTTT. Its protein is CASGRQDINSPLHF.

The CDR3 protein is CASSLDQSSGYTF. The CDR3 DNA reads TGTGCCAGCAGCTTAGATCAGTCTAGCGGCTACACCTTC. This chain connects TRBV7-2 to TRBJ1-2; no clear D. Germline V lookup: CDR1 SGHTA, CDR2 FQGNSA. Trimming stripped 1 base from V and 8 bases from J, with 11 bases between. CDR3 length equals 13 residues. The full variable domain, with the rest looked up from reference TRBV7-2 and TRBJ1-2, is GAGVSQSPSNKVTEKGKDVELRCDPISGHTALYWYRQSLGQGLEFLIYFQGNSAPDKSGLPSDRFSAERTGGSVSTLTIQRTQQEDSAVYLCASSLDQSSGYTFGSGTRLTVV.

This clone appeared once. The J gene is TRBJ2-3, the V gene TRBV7-9; TRBD2 matches 9 bases. Per the germline V gene, CDR1 is SEHNR and CDR2 is FQNEAQ (reference sequence). J gave up 0 bases and V 5 bases, and 9 bases lay outside the gene matches. This CDR3 region has 17 residues. CDR3 residues: CASSSRAGGPSTDTQYF. CDR3 DNA sequence: TGTGCCAGCAGCAGCAGAGCGGGAGGCCCTAGCACAGATACGCAGTATTTT.

This clone was counted once. J is TRBJ2-2 and V is TRBV7-3; 10 bases map to TRBD2. The CDR3 extends over 16 amino acids. Germline V gene lookup returns CDR1 SGHTA and CDR2 FQGTGA. J was trimmed by 4 bases and V by 4 bases; bases with no gene match: 6. The CDR3 DNA follows: TGTGCCAGCAGCTCTACTAGCGGGATGGCCACCGGGGAGCTGTTTTTT. Protein product: CASSSTSGMATGELFF.

The chain has TRBV4-2 and TRBJ1-1, with 8 bases lining up with TRBD1. Germline values: CDR1 LGHNA, CDR2 YNFKEQ. The V gene end was trimmed by 4 bases and the J gene end by 5 bases; junction bases not matched to a gene: 15. The CDR3 contains 17 residues. The CDR3 DNA sequence: TGTGCCAGCAGCCGGACAGGGTACGGGGCAGAGGGAACTGAAGCTTTCTTT. As protein: CASSRTGYGAEGTEAFF.

The chain is built from TRBV6-5 and TRBJ2-7, with TRBD1 matching 7 bases. The CDR3 length is 14 residues. Germline trimming cut 5 bases from V and 4 bases from J; bases unmatched to any gene: 8. Germline V lookup: CDR1 MNHEY, CDR2 SVGAGI. The CDR3 DNA is TGTGCCAGCAGTGACCGAGACAGGGCGTACGAGCAGTACTTC. This encodes CASSDRDRAYEQYF.

The chain uses TRBV13 and TRBJ1-3; 9 bases are a match to TRBD1. J lost 3 bases, V lost 5 bases, and 8 bases had no gene match. The CDR3 is made up of 16 amino acids. Per germline, CDR1 PRHDT and CDR2 FYEKMQ (reference sequence). The CDR3 region has the DNA TGTGCCAGCAGCCCCACCGGGACAGGGAATGGAAACACCATATATTTT. The encoded protein is CASSPTGTGNGNTIYF.

The genes are TRBV20-1 and TRBJ2-5; D remains unclear. Germline V gives CDR1 DFQATT, CDR2 SNEGSKA (reference sequence). V was pared by 1 base and J by 5 bases, with 5 bases between. The CDR3 contains 11 residues. Here the CDR3 DNA reads TGCAGTGCTAGAGTGAGGGAGACCCAGTACTTC. Translation gives CSARVRETQYF.

This clone was detected only once. The chain combines TRBV5-1 with TRBJ1-6; D is undetermined. V was trimmed by 5 bases and J by 2 bases, leaving 11 bases between them. Germline V lookup: CDR1 SGHRS, CDR2 YFSETQ. The CDR3 has 15 residues. CDR3 in amino acids: CASSSDRAYNSPLHF. CDR3 DNA sequence: TGCGCCAGCAGTTCCGACCGGGCCTATAATTCACCCCTCCACTTT.

This chain joins TRBV2 and TRBJ2-7, with 9 bases that match TRBD2. This CDR3 has 15 residues. Germline CDR1 is SNHLY and CDR2 is FYNNEI. V was pared by 6 bases and J by 2 bases, with 8 bases of the junction left unmatched. The CDR3 bases are TGTGCCAGCAGCCGGACTAGCGCTCTTACCTACGAGCAGTACTTC. Protein: CASSRTSALTYEQYF.

This clone was counted only a few times. The chain uses TRBV5-1 and TRBJ1-3; 8 positions match TRBD1. CDR1 is SGHRS and CDR2 is YFSETQ in the germline V gene. V was pared by 0 bases and J by 4 bases, with 12 bases of the junction left unmatched. The CDR3 has 18 amino acids. In nucleotides, the CDR3 is TGCGCCAGCAGCTTGGGCCCCTCTCGGACAGGGTCCGGAAACACCATATATTTT. This gives the protein CASSLGPSRTGSGNTIYF.

The V call is TRBV5-4, the J call TRBJ1-2; 12 nucleotides match TRBD1. Germline values: CDR1 SGHNT, CDR2 YYREEE (reference sequence). Germline trimming cut 0 bases from V and 9 bases from J; bases unmatched to any gene: 3. The CDR3 contains 14 residues. CDR3 region: CASSLGGTGGRYTF. CDR3 nucleotide sequence: TGTGCCAGCAGCTTGGGGGGGACAGGGGGCCGCTACACCTTC.

The genes are TRBV6-6 and TRBJ1-1, with a possible D match to TRBD1 (6 bases). Germline V gives CDR1 MNHNY, CDR2 SVGAGI (reference sequence). This CDR3 has 15 residues. Trimming removed 2 bases at V and 1 base at J, with 11 bases between. The CDR3 loop reads CASSYVTGRNTEAFF. In DNA, the CDR3 is TGTGCCAGCAGTTACGTGACAGGACGGAACACTGAAGCTTTCTTT.

The chain joins TRBV10-3 to TRBJ2-2; 9 positions agree with TRBD2. CDR3 length equals 14 residues. CDR1 and CDR2 from the germline V gene are ENHRY and SYGVKD. The junction had 3 bases not matched to a gene; V was cut back by 9 bases and J by 1 base. The CDR3, as DNA: TGTGCCATTGGACTAGCGCTGAACACCGGGGAGCTGTTTTTT. Translated, it gives CAIGLALNTGELFF.

V gene TRBV9 combines with J gene TRBJ2-5; 8 bases are shared with TRBD1. Germline CDR1 SGDLS, CDR2 YYNGEE. The J segment lost 4 bases and the V segment lost 4 bases, leaving 6 bases of the junction unmatched. The CDR3 consists of 14 residues. For the CDR3, the DNA is TGTGCCAGCAGCACTGAGGACAGGGCAGAGACCCAGTACTTC. It yields the protein CASSTEDRAETQYF. Full variable domain (missing parts from reference TRBV9 and TRBJ2-5): DSGVTQTPKHLITATGQRVTLRCSPRSGDLSVYWYQQSLDQGLQFLIQYYNGEERAKGNILERFSAQQFPDLHSELNLSSLELGDSALYFCASSTEDRAETQYFGPGTRLLVL.